The clone carrying this T cell receptor (beta chain) was counted a single time. The data were obtained in a study of post-analysis software for immune sequencing data. The library was made from cDNA and included unique molecular identifiers. Each CDR3 protein gets one entry after TCRdb re-called the PCR reads with MiXCR. This sample has roughly 180,000 distinct CDR3 sequences, with 30% found just once. The sequence came from a girl between 5 and 17 years old with multiple sclerosis. The sample was blood.

The CDR3 DNA sequence: TGTGCCAGCAGTTACTCGTTACCGGGACTAGCGGACTCCTACGAGCAGTACTTC. The encoded protein is CASSYSLPGLADSYEQYF. The chain recombines TRBV6-5 with TRBJ2-7; 11 nucleotides match TRBD2. The V and J ends lost 0 bases and 0 bases, in that order; junction bases with no gene match: 7. The germline CDR1 and CDR2 sequences are MNHEY and SVGAGI. CDR3 length: 18 residues.